The entry that follows covers one TCR beta chain sequence. Its specificity is not known. The data derive from a study of long-term antiretroviral therapy in people with HIV. Sequencing relied on immunoSEQ assay v3.0, run at survey level. Method: immunoSEQ multiplex PCR; TCRdb's copy keeps in-frame clones and lacks some. The sample gives under 30,000 clones, around 86% of which show up once; around 3.9% is in the top ten. General study points: HIV repertoires covered narrower CDR3 length ranges than controls did.

V lost 0 bases, J lost 4 bases, and 5 bases stayed unmatched. CDR1 is SGHTA and CDR2 is FQGTGA in the germline V gene. The CDR3 contains 15 residues. The specimen comprised unsorted PBMCs, sampled 1.9 years after starting antiretroviral therapy. This clonotype was obtained from a woman in her thirties with HIV. The chain is built from TRBV7-3 and TRBJ2-7; 8 bases match TRBD2. Here the CDR3 reads CASSLTDSGRYEQYF. DNA for the CDR3: TGTGCCAGCAGCTTAACGGACAGCGGGAGATACGAGCAGTACTTC.